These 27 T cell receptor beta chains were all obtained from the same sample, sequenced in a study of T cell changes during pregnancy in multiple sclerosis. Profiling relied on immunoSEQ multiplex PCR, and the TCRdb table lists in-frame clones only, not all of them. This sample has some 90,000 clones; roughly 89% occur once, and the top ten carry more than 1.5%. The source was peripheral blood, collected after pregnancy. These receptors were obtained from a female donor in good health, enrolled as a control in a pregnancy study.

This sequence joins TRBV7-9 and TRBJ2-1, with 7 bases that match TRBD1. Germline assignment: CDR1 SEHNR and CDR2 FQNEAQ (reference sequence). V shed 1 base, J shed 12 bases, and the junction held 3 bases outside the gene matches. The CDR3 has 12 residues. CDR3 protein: CASSLGQGWQFF. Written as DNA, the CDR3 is TGTGCCAGCAGCTTAGGACAGGGCTGGCAGTTCTTC.

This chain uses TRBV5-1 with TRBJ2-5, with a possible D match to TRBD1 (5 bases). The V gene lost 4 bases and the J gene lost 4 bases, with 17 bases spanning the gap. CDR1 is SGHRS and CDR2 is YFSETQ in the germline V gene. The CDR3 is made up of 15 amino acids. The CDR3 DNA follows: TGCGCCAGCAGCCTTTCGGCAGGGTTAATAGAGACCCAGTACTTC. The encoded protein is CASSLSAGLIETQYF.

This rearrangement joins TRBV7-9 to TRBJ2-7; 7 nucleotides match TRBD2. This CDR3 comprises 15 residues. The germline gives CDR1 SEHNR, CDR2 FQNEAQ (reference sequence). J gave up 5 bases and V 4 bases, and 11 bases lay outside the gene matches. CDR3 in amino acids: CASSSPREGGDEQYF. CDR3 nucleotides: TGTGCCAGCAGCTCCCCCAGGGAGGGTGGCGACGAGCAGTACTTC.

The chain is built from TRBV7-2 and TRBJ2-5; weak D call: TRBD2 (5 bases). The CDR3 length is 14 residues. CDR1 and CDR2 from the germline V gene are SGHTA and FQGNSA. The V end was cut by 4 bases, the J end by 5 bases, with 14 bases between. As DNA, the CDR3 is TGTGCCAGCAGCTCCCGGAAAGAGGGTGAGACCCAGTACTTC. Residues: CASSSRKEGETQYF.

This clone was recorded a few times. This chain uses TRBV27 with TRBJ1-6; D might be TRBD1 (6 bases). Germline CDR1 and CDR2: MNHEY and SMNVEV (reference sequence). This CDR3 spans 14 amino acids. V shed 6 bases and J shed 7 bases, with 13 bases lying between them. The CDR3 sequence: CASSSGQRNSPLHF. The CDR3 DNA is TGTGCCAGCAGCAGCGGACAGAGGAATTCACCCCTCCACTTT.

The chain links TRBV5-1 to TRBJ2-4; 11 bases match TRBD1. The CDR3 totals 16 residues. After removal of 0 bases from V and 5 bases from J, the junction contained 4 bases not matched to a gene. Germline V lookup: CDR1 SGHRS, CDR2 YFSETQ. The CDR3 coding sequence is TGCGCCAGCAGCTTGGGAGGACAGGGGGCCCAAAACATTCAGTACTTC. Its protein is CASSLGGQGAQNIQYF.

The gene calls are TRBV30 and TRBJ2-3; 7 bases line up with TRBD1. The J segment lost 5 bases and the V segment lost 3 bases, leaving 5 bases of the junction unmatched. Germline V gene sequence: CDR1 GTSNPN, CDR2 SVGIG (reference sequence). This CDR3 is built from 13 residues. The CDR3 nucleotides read TGTGCCTGGAGACGTGACAGGGAAGATACGCAGTATTTT. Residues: CAWRRDREDTQYF. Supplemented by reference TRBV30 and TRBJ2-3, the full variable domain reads SQTIHQWPATLVQPVGSPLSLECTVEGTSNPNLYWYRQAAGRGLQLLFYSVGIGQISSEVPQNLSASRPQDRQFILSSKKLLLSDSGFYLCAWRRDREDTQYFGPGTRLTVL.

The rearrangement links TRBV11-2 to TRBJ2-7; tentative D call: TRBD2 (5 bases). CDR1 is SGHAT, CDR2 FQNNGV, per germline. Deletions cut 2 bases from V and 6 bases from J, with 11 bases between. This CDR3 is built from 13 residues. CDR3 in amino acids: CASSLIMDSEQYF. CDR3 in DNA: TGTGCCAGCAGCTTAATTATGGACTCCGAGCAGTACTTC.

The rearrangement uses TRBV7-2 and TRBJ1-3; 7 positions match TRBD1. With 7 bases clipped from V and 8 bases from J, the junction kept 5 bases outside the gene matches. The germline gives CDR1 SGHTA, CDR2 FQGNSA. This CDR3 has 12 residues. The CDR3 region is CASKAGGDTIYF. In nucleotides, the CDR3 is TGTGCCAGCAAGGCAGGGGGAGACACCATATATTTT.

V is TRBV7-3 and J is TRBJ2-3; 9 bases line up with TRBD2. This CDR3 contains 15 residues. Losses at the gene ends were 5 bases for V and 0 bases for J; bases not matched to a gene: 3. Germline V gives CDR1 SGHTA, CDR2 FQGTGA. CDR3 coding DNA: TGTGCCAGCAGCCCTAGCGGGGCTAGCACAGATACGCAGTATTTT. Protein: CASSPSGASTDTQYF.

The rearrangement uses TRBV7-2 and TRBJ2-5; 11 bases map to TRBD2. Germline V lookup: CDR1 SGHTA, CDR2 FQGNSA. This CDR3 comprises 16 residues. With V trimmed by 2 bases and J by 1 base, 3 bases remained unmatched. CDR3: CASSLFTSGGQETQYF. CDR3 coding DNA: TGTGCCAGCAGCTTATTTACTAGCGGGGGCCAAGAGACCCAGTACTTC.

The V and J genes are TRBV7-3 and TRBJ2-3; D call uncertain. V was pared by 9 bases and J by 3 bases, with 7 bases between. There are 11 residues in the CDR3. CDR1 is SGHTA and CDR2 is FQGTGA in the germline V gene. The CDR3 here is CASSLTDTQYF. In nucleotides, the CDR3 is TGTGCCAGTTCACTGACAGATACGCAGTATTTT.

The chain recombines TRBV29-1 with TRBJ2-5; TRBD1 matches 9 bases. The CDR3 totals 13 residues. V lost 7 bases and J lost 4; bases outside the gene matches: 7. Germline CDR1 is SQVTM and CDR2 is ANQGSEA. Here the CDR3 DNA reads TGCAGCGCAGGACAGGGGTGGGGAGAGACCCAGTACTTC. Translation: CSAGQGWGETQYF.

In DNA form, the CDR3 reads TGTGCCAGCAGGGCACTGCCGACTAGCATCTCCTACGAGCAGTACTTC. It specifies CASRALPTSISYEQYF. The J gene is TRBJ2-7, the V gene TRBV2, with 7 bases that match TRBD2. The CDR3 sequence is 16 residues long. Germline CDR1 is SNHLY and CDR2 is FYNNEI. The V and J ends lost 6 bases and 0 bases, in that order; junction bases with no gene match: 11.

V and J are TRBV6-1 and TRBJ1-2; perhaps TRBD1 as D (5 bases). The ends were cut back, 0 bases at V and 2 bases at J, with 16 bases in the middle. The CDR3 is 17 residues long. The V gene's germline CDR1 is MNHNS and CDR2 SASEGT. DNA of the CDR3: TGTGCCAGCAGTGAAGCGCCTGGAGGGGCGCGGAACTATGGCTACACCTTC. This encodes CASSEAPGGARNYGYTF.

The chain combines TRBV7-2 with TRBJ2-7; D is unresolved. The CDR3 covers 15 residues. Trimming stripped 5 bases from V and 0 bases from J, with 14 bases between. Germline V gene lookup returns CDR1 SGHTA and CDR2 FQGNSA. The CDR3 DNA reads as TGTGCCAGCAGCCCCCGCCCAGGAAGCTCCTACGAGCAGTACTTC. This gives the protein CASSPRPGSSYEQYF.

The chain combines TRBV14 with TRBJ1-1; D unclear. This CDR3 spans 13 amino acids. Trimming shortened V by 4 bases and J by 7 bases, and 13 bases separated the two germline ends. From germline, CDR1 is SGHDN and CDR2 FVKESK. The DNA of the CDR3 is TGTGCCAGCAGCCGCCAGACTGAAGGTGAAGCTTTCTTT. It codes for CASSRQTEGEAFF.

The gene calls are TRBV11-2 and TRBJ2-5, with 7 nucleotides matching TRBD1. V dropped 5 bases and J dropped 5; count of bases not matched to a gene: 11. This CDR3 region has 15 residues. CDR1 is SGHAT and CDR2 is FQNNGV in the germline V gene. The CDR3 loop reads CASSEPQGRRETQYF. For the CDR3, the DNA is TGTGCCAGCAGCGAACCACAGGGGCGCCGGGAGACCCAGTACTTC. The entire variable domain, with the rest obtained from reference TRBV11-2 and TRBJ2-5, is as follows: EAGVAQSPRYKIIEKRQSVAFWCNPISGHATLYWYQQILGQGPKLLIQFQNNGVVDDSQLPKDRFSAERLKGVDSTLKIQPAKLEDSAVYLCASSEPQGRRETQYFGPGTRLLVL.

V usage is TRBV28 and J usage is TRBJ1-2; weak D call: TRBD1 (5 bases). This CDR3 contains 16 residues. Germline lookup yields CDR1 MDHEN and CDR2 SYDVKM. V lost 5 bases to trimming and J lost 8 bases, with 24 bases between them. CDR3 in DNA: TGTGCCAGCAGTCCCCTACTTATCCTATCGGGGGGAGGCTACACCTTC. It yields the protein CASSPLLILSGGGYTF.

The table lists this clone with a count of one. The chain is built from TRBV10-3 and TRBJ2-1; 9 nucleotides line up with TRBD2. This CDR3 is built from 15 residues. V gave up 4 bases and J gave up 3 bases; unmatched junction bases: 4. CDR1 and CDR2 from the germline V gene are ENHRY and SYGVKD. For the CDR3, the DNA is TGTGCCATCAGTGGGGGCGGGGGGGACTACAATGAGCAGTTCTTC. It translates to CAISGGGGDYNEQFF.

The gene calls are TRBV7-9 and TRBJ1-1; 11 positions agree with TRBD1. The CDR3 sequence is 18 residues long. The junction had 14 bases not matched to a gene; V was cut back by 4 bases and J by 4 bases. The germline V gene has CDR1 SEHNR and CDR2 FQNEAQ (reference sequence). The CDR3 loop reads CASSSYSFRGQGGTEAFF. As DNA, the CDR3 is TGTGCCAGCAGCTCATATTCCTTTCGGGGACAGGGGGGCACTGAAGCTTTCTTT.

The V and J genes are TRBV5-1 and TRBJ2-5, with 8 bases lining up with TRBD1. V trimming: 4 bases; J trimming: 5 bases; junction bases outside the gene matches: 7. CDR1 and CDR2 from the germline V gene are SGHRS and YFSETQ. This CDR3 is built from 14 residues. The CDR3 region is CASSPDRARETQYF. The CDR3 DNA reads TGCGCCAGCAGCCCGGACAGGGCCCGGGAGACCCAGTACTTC.

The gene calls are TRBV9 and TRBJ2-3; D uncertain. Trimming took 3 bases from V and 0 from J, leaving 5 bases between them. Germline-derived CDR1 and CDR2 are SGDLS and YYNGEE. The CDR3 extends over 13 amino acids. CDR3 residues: CASSAFSTDTQYF. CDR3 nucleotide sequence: TGTGCCAGCAGCGCGTTTAGCACAGATACGCAGTATTTT.

CDR3 bases: TGTGCCAGCAGCGCCACAGGAAACATTCAGTACTTC. This codes for CASSATGNIQYF. The chain has TRBV7-9 and TRBJ2-4, with D perhaps matching TRBD1 (5 bases). Germline V gene sequence: CDR1 SEHNR, CDR2 FQNEAQ (reference sequence). CDR3 length: 12 amino acids. V was shortened by 5 bases and J by 6 bases, with 8 bases between the two germline ends.

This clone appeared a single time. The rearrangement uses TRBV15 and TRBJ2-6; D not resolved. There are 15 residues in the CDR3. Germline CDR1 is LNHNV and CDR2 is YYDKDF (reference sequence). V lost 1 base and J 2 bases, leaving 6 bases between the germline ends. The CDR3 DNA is TGTGCCACCAGCAGAGCGGGTGCTGGGGCCAACGTCCTGACTTTC. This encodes CATSRAGAGANVLTF.

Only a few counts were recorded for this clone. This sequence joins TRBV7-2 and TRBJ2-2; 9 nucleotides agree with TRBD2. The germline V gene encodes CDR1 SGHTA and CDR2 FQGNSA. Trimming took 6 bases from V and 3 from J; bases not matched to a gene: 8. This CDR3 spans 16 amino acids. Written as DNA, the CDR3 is TGTGCCAGCAGTCCCTGGGCGGGGGGGGACACCGGGGAGCTGTTTTTT. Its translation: CASSPWAGGDTGELFF.

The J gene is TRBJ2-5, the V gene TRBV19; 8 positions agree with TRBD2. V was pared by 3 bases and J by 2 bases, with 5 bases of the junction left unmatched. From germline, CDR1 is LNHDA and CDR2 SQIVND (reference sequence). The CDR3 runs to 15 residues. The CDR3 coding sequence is TGTGCCAGTAGTATGGGAAGCGGGGGTCAAGAGACCCAGTACTTC. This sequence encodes CASSMGSGGQETQYF.